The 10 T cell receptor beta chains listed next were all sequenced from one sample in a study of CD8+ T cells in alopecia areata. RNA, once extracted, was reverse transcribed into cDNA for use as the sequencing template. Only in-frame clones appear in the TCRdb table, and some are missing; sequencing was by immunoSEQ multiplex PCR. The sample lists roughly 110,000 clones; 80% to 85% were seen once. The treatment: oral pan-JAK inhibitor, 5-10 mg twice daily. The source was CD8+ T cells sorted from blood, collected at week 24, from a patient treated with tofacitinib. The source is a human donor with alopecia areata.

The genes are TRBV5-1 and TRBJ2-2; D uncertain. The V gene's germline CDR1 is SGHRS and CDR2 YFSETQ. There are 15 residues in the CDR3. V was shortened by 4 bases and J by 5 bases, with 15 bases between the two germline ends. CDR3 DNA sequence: TGCGCCAGCAGCGTTCGGAATTTGGGTACCGGGGAGCTGTTTTTT. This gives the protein CASSVRNLGTGELFF.

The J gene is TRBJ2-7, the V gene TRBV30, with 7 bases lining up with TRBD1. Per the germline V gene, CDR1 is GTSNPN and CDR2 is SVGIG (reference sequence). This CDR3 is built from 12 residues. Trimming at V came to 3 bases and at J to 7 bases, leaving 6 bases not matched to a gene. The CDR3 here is CAWSRQGVEQYF. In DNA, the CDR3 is TGTGCCTGGAGCCGGCAGGGGGTGGAGCAGTACTTC.

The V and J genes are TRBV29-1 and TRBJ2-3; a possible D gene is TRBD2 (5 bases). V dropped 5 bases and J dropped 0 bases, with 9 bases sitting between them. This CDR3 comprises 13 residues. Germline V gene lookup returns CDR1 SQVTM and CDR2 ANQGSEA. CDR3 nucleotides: TGCAGCGTTCGGGGTGCTAGCACAGATACGCAGTATTTT. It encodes CSVRGASTDTQYF.

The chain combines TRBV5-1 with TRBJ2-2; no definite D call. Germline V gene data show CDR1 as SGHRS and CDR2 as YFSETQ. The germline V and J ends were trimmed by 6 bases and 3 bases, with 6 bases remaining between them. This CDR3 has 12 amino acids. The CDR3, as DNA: TGCGCCAGCAAGCTTGACACCGGGGAGCTGTTTTTT. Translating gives CASKLDTGELFF.

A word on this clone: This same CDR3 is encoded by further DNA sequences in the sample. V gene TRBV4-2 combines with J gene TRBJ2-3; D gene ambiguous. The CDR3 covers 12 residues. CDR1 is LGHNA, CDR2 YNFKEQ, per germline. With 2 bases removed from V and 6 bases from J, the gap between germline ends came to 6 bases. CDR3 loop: CASSQFSDTQYF. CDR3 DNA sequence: TGTGCCAGCAGCCAATTTTCGGATACGCAGTATTTT.

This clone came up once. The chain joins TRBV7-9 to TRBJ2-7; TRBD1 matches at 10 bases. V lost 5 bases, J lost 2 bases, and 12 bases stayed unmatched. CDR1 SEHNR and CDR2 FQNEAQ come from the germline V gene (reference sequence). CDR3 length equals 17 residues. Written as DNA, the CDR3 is TGTGCCAGCAGCCCTGGACAGGGGGTACCTCTAACCTACGAGCAGTACTTC. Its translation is CASSPGQGVPLTYEQYF.

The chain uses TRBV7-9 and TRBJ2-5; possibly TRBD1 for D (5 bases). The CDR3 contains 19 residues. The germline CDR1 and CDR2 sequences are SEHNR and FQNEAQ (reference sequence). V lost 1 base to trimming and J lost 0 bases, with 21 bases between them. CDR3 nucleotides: TGTGCCAGCAGCTTAGGGCCCAGGGCACTCTCTAGGGACCAAGAGACCCAGTACTTC. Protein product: CASSLGPRALSRDQETQYF.

The CDR3 nucleotides are TGTGCCAGCAGCTTAGGACAGGGGAGCGGCTACACCTTC. Protein sequence: CASSLGQGSGYTF. The rearrangement uses TRBV7-9 and TRBJ1-2; 8 nucleotides line up with TRBD1. V lost 1 base and J lost 8; bases outside the gene matches: 3. This CDR3 is built from 13 residues. Germline loops: CDR1 SEHNR, CDR2 FQNEAQ (reference sequence). The full variable domain, with the rest looked up from reference TRBV7-9 and TRBJ1-2, is DTGVSQNPRHKITKRGQNVTFRCDPISEHNRLYWYRQTLGQGPEFLTYFQNEAQLEKSRLLSDRFSAERPKGSFSTLEIQRTEQGDSAMYLCASSLGQGSGYTFGSGTRLTVV.

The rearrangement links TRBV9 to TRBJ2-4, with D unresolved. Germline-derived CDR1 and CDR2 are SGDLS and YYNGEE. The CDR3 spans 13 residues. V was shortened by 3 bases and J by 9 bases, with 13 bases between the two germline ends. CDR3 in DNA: TGTGCCAGCAGCGAAGTCGACCCGGGCATTCAGTACTTC. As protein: CASSEVDPGIQYF.

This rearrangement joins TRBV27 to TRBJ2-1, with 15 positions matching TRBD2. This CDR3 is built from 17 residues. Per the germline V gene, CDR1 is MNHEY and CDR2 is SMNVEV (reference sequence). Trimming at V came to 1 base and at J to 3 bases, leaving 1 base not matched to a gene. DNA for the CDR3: TGTGCCAGCAGTTTATGGACTAGCGGGGGGGGCTACAATGAGCAGTTCTTC. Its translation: CASSLWTSGGGYNEQFF.